This paragraph reports one T cell receptor beta chain. Its specificity is unknown. CDR1 and CDR2 from the germline V gene are LNHNV and YYDKDF (reference sequence). V was shortened by 0 bases and J by 2 bases, with 10 bases between the two germline ends. CDR3 length: 15 amino acids. TCRdb fed the RT-PCR reads into MiXCR, producing one record per CDR3 protein. The sample carries about half a million distinct CDR3 sequences, roughly 23% recorded once. These data come from a study of response to subunit inactivated influenza vaccine. Whole-study findings and limits: It was suggested by the authors that few new T cells are recruited by each seasonal influenza vaccination.

The chain is built from TRBV15 and TRBJ2-5; D is undetermined. The specimen was CD4+ T cells sorted from PBMCs, collected 4 to 6 days after vaccination. This clonotype was obtained from a man aged 45 to 65 who received an inactivated influenza vaccine. DNA of the CDR3: TGTGCCACCAGCAGAGATCTTGGGCGGCAAGAGACCCAGTACTTC. Translation gives CATSRDLGRQETQYF.